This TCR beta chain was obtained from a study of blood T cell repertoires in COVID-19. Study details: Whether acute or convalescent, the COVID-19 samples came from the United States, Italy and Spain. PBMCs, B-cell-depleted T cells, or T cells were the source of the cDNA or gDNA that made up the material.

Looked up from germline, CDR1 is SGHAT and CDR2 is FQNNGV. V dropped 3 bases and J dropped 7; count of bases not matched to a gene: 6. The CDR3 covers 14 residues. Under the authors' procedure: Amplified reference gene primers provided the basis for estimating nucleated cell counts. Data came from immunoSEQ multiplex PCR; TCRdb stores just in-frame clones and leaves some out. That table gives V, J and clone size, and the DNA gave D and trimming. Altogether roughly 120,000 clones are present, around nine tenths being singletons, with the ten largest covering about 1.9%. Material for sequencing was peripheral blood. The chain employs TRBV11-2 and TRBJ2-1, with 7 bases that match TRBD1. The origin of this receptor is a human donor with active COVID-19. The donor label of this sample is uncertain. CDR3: CASSFVGQRNEQFF. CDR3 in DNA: TGTGCCAGCAGCTTCGTGGGACAGCGGAATGAGCAGTTCTTC.